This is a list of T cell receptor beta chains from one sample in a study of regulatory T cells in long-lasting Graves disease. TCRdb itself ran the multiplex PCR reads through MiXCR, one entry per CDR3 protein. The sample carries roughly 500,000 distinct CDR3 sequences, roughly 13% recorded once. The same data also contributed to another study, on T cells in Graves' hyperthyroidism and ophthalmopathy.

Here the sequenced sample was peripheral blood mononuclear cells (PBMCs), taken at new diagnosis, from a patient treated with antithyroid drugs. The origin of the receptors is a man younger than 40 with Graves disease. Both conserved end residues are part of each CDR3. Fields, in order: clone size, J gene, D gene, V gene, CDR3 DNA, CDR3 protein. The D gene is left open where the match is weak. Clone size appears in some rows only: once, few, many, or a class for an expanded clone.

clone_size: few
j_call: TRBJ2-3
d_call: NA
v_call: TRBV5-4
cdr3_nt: TGTGCCAGCAGCTTGGAGGGTCGCTATACGCAGTATTTT
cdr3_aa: CASSLEGRYTQYF

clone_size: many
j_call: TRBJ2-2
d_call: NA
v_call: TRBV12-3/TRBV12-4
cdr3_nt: TGTGCCAGCAGTTTAGGACCAAGGCGGGGCAAAATCAACACCGGGGAGCTGTTTTTT
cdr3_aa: CASSLGPRRGKINTGELFF

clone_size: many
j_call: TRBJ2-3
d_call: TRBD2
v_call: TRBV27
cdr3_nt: TGTGCCAGCAGTTTTCATTTAGCGGGAGAGACAGATACGCAGTATTTT
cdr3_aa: CASSFHLAGETDTQYF

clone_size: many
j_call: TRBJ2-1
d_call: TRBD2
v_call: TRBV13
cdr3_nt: TGTGCCAGCAGCATATTAAGCGGGAGCCCTTATGCGCCGCAGTTCTTC
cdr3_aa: CASSILSGSPYAPQFF

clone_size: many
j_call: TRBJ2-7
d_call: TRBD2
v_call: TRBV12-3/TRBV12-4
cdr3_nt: TGTGCCAGCAGCCGGACTAGCGGCTACGAGCAGTACTTC
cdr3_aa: CASSRTSGYEQYF

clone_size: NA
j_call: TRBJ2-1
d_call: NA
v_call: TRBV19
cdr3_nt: TGTGCCAGTGGTAGCTACTACAATGAGCAGTTCTTC
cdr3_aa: CASGSYYNEQFF

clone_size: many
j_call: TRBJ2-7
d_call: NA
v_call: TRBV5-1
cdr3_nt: TGCGCCAGCAGCTTGGGTAGCGGAATCTCCTACGAGCAGTACTTC
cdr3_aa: CASSLGSGISYEQYF

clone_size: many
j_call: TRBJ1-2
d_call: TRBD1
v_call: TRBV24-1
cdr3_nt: TGTGCCACCAGTGACCGAGGGACAGATTCCTATGGCTACACCTTC
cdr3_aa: CATSDRGTDSYGYTF

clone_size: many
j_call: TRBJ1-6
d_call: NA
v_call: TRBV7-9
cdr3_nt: TGTGCCAGCAGCTTACCAGGGGCCTTACCCCTCCACTTT
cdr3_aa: CASSLPGALPLHF

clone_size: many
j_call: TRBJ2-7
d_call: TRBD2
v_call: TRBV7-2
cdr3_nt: TGTGCCAGCAGCTCGGGAGAACTAGCGGGAGGGTACGAGCAGTACTTC
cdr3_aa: CASSSGELAGGYEQYF

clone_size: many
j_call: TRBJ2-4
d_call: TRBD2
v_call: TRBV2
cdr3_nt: TGTGCCAGCAGTCTGACTACGTCGCAGGCTAGCGGGACCGCCGGGTCCATTCAGTACTTC
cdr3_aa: CASSLTTSQASGTAGSIQYF

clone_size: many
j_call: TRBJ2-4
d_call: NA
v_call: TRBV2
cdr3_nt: TGTGCCAGCAGCTCTTTTAGATTGAGGTTC
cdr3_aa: CASSSFRLRF

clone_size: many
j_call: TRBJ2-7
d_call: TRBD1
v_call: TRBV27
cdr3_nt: TGTGCCAGCAGTTGGGGACAGGGGGCCTCCTACGAGCAGTACTTC
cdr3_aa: CASSWGQGASYEQYF

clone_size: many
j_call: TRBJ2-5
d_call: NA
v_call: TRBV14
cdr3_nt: TGTGCCAGCAGCTTCCCAGGGGGGGAGACCCAGTACTTC
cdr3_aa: CASSFPGGETQYF

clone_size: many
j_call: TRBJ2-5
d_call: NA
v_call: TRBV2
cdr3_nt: TGTGCCAGCAGTGAAGTTGGACCAGAGACCCAGTACTTC
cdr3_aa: CASSEVGPETQYF

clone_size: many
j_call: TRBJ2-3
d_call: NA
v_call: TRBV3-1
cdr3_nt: TGTGCCAGCAGCCCCCGGGGAGATACGCAGTATTTT
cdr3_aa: CASSPRGDTQYF

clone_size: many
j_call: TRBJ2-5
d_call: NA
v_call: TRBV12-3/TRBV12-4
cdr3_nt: TGTGCCAGCAGCCTCCAGGGGGGTCAAGAGACCCAGTACTTC
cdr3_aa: CASSLQGGQETQYF

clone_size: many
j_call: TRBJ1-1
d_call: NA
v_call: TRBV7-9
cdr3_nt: TGTGCCAGCAGCTTATCTGGGGCAGGCACTGAAGCTTTCTTT
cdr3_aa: CASSLSGAGTEAFF

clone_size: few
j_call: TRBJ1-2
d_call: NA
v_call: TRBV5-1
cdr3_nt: TGCGCCAGCAGCTTGGCCCCCGCAGGAGCTAACTATGGCTACACCTTC
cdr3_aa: CASSLAPAGANYGYTF

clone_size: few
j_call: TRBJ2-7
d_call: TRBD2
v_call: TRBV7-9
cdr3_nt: TGTGCCAGCAGCTTAGGTAGCGGGAGAGTTGGCTACGAGCAGTACTTC
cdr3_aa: CASSLGSGRVGYEQYF

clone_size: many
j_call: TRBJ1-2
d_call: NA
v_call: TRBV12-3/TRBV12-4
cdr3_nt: TGTGCCAGCAGTTTGGTCCAGGGAGGAGGATATGGCTACACCTTC
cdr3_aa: CASSLVQGGGYGYTF

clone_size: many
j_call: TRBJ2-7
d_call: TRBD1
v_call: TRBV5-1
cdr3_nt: TGCGCCAGCAGCGCGCGCCGACAGGGGGAACGGGACGAGCAGTACTTC
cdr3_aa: CASSARRQGERDEQYF

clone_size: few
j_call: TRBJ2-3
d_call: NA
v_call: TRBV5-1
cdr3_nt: TGCGCCAGCAGCCCCGCATCTAGCACAGATACGCAGTATTTT
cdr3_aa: CASSPASSTDTQYF

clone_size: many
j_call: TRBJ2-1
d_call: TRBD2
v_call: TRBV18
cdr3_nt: TGTGCCAGCTCACCAATCCGGGCGGGGGGCTCCTACAATGAGCAGTTCTTC
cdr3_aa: CASSPIRAGGSYNEQFF

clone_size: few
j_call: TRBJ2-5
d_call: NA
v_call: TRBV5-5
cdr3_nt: TGTGCCAGCAGCTTGGGCTTGGACCCAGGAATAGAGACCCAGTACTTC
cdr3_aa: CASSLGLDPGIETQYF

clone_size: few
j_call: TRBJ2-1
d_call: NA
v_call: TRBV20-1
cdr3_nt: TGCAGTGCTAGTTTTAAAAGAGGGCCCAATGAGCAGTTCTTC
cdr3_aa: CSASFKRGPNEQFF

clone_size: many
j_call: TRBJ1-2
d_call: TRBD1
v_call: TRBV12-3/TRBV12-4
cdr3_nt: TGTGCCAGCAGTTTAGACAGGGGCGCAGGTGGCTACACCTTC
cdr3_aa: CASSLDRGAGGYTF

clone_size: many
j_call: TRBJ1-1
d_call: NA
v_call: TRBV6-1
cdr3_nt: TGTGCCAGCAGGCGCGGATGGGGGAGCACTGAAGCTTTCTTT
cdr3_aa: CASRRGWGSTEAFF

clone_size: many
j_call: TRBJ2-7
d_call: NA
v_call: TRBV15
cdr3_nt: TGTGCCACCAGCCCTCGGTTGTCGGGGGCCTACGAGCAGTACTTC
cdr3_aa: CATSPRLSGAYEQYF

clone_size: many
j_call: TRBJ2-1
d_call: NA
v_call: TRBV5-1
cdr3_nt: TGTGCCAGCAGTTACTCTGGGAGAGAGCAGTTCTTC
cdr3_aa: CASSYSGREQFF

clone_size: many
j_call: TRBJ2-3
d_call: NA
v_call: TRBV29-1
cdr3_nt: TGCAGCGTTGGAGGAGGGGGCACAGATACGCAGTATTTT
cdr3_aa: CSVGGGGTDTQYF

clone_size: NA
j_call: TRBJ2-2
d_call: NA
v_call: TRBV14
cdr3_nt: TGTGCCAGCAGCCAAGATAGGACTACCGGGGAGCTGTTTTTT
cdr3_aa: CASSQDRTTGELFF

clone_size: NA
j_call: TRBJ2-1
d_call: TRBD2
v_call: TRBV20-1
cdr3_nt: TGCAGTGCTAGGGGCTCACTAGCGGGGCCGCACCATAACAATGAGCAGTTCTTC
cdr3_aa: CSARGSLAGPHHNNEQFF

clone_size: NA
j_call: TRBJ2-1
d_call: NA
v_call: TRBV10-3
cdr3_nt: TGTGCCATCAGAGCGAACAATGAGCAGTTCTTC
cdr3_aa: CAIRANNEQFF

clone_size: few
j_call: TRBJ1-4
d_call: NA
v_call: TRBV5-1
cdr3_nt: TGCGCCAGCAGCTTGGGGACACCGAATGAAAAACTGTTTTTT
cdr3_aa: CASSLGTPNEKLFF

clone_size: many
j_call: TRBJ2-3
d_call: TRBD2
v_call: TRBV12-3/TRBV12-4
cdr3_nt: TGTGCCAGCAGTTTAGGTACTAGCGAACGTACGCAGTATTTT
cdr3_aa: CASSLGTSERTQYF

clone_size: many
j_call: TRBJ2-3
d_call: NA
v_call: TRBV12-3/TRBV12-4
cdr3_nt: TGTGCCAGCAGGGGAGAAAGACAGAGTACAGATACGCAGTATTTT
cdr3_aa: CASRGERQSTDTQYF

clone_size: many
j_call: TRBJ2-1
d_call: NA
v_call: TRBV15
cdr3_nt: TGTGCCACCAGCAGAGTGTTAAATGAGCAGTTCTTC
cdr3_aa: CATSRVLNEQFF

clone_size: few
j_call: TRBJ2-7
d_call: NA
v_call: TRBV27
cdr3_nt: TGTGCCAGCGGGCAGGGCCACGAGCAGTACTTC
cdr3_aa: CASGQGHEQYF

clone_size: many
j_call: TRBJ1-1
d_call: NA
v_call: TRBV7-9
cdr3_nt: TGTGCCAGCAGCCCGGGGGCAACTGAAGCTTTCTTT
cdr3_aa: CASSPGATEAFF

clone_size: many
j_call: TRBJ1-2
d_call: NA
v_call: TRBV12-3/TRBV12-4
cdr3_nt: TGTGCCAGCAGTTCCCTCCTCAGAGTGTTTACAACTAACTATGGCTACACCTTC
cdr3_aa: CASSSLLRVFTTNYGYTF

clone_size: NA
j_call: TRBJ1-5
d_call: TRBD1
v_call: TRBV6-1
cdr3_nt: TGTGCCAGCACCTCCCCTGAAGGACAGGGGGAACAGCCCCAGCATTTT
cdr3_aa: CASTSPEGQGEQPQHF